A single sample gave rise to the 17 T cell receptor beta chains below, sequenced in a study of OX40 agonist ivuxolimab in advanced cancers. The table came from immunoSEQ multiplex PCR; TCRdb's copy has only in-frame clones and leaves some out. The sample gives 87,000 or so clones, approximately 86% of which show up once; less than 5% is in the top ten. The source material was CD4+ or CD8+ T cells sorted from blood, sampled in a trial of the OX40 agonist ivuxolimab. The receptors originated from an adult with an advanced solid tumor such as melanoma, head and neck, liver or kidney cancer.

The CDR3 loop is CASSLRLAGAGELFF. The DNA of the CDR3 is TGTGCCAGCAGCTTAAGGCTAGCGGGAGCCGGGGAGCTGTTTTTT. V is TRBV11-2 and J is TRBJ2-2; 10 positions agree with TRBD2. The CDR3 runs 15 residues. The germline CDR1 and CDR2 sequences are SGHAT and FQNNGV. Trimming took 2 bases from V and 6 from J; bases not matched to a gene: 3.

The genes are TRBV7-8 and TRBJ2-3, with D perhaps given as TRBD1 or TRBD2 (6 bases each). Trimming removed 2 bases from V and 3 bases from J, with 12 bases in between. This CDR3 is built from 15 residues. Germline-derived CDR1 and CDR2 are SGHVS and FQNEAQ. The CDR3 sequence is CASSLWGARTDTQYF. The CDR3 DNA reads TGTGCCAGCAGCTTATGGGGGGCGCGGACAGATACGCAGTATTTT.

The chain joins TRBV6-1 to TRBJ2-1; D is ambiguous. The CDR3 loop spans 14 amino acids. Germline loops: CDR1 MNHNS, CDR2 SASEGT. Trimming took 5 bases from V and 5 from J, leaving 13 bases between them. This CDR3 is CASSPPDTDNEQFF. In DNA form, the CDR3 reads TGTGCCAGCAGTCCCCCCGACACGGACAATGAGCAGTTCTTC.

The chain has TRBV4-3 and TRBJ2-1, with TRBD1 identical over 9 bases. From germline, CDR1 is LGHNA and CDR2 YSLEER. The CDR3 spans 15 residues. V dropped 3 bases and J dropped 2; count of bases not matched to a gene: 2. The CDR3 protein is CASSQDRGPYNEQFF. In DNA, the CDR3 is TGCGCCAGCAGCCAGGACAGGGGCCCCTACAATGAGCAGTTCTTC.

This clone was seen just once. In DNA form, the CDR3 reads TGTGCCAGCAGCTTAGAAGTGGTCCATTCCACAGATACGCAGTATTTT. Encoded protein: CASSLEVVHSTDTQYF. The rearrangement links TRBV11-2 to TRBJ2-3; D is undetermined. In germline, CDR1 is SGHAT, CDR2 FQNNGV. V shed 0 bases and J shed 2 bases, with 12 bases lying between them. The CDR3 loop spans 16 amino acids.

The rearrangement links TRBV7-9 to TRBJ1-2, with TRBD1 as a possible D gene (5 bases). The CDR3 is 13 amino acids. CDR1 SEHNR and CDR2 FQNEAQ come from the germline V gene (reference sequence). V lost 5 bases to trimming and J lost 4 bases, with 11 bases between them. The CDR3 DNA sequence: TGTGCCAGCAGCCCGGGGCCTGTCTATGGCTACACCTTC. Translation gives CASSPGPVYGYTF. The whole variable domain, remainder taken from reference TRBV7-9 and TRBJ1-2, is DTGVSQNPRHKITKRGQNVTFRCDPISEHNRLYWYRQTLGQGPEFLTYFQNEAQLEKSRLLSDRFSAERPKGSFSTLEIQRTEQGDSAMYLCASSPGPVYGYTFGSGTRLTVV.

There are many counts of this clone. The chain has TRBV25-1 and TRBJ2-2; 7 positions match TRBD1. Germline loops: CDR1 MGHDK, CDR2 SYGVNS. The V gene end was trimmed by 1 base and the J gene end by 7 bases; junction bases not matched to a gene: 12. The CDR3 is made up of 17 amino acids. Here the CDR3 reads CASSELGDVGGVGELFF. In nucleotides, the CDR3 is TGTGCCAGCAGTGAATTAGGCGATGTAGGGGGCGTCGGGGAGCTGTTTTTT.

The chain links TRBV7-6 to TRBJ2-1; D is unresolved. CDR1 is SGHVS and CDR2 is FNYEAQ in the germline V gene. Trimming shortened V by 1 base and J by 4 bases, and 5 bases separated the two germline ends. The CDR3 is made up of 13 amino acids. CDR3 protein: CASSLGIYNEQFF. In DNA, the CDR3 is TGTGCCAGCAGCTTAGGCATTTACAATGAGCAGTTCTTC.

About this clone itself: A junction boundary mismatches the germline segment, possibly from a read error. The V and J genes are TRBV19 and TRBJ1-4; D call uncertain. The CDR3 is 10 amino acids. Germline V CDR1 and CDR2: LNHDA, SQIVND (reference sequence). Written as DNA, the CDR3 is TGTGCCAGTACTAAAGAAAAACTGTTTTTT. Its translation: CASTKEKLFF.

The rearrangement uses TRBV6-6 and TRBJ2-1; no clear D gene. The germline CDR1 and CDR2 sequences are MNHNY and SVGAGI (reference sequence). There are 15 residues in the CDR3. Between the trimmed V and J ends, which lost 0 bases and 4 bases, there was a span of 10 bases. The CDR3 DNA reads TGTGCCAGCAGTTACTCGCTTCCCCTGTACAATGAGCAGTTCTTC. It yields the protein CASSYSLPLYNEQFF.

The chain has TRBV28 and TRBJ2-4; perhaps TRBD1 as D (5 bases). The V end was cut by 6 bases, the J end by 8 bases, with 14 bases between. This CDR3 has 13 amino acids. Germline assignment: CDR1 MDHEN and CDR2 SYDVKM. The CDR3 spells CASSLSLGDIQYF. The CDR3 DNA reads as TGTGCCAGCAGCCTCAGTTTAGGGGACATTCAGTACTTC.

The CDR3 nucleotides read TGTGCCAGCAGCTTTGGCAGGGCGAGTGAAAAACTGTTTTTT. Translating it yields CASSFGRASEKLFF. The chain employs TRBV11-2 and TRBJ1-4; possibly TRBD1 for D (5 bases). Germline loops: CDR1 SGHAT, CDR2 FQNNGV. V shed 3 bases and J shed 7 bases, with 12 bases lying between them. The length of the CDR3 is 14 residues. Filled out from reference TRBV11-2 and TRBJ1-4, the complete variable domain reads EAGVAQSPRYKIIEKRQSVAFWCNPISGHATLYWYQQILGQGPKLLIQFQNNGVVDDSQLPKDRFSAERLKGVDSTLKIQPAKLEDSAVYLCASSFGRASEKLFFGSGTQLSVL.

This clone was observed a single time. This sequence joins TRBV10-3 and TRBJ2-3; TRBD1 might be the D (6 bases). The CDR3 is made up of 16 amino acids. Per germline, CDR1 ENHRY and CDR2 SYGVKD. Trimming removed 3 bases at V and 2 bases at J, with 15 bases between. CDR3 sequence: CAISDPRGPDTDTQYF. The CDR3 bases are TGTGCCATCAGTGACCCCAGGGGACCCGACACAGATACGCAGTATTTT.

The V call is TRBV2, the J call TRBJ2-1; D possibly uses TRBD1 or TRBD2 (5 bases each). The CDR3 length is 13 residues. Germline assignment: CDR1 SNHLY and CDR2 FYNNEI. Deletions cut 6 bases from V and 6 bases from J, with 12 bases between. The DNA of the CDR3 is TGTGCCAGCAGGGGGCGGGTGAGCAATGAGCAGTTCTTC. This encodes CASRGRVSNEQFF.

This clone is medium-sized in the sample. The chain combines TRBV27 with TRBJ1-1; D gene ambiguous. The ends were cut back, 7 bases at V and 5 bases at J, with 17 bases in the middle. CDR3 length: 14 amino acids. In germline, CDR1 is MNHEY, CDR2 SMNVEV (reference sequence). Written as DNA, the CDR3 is TGTGCCAGCACCTCGGACCGAATGCGAACTGAAGCTTTCTTT. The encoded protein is CASTSDRMRTEAFF.

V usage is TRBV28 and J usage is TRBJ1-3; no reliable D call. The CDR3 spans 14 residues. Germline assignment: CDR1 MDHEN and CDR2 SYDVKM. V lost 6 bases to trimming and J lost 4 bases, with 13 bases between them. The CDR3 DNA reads TGTGCCAGCAGAACCGAGATTTTCGGAAACACCATATATTTT. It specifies CASRTEIFGNTIYF.

This chain's CDR3 is CASRNSLGEQFF. In DNA form, the CDR3 reads TGTGCCAGTAGGAATAGTTTAGGTGAGCAGTTCTTC. The rearrangement links TRBV19 to TRBJ2-1; no clear D. With 6 bases removed from V and 9 bases from J, the gap between germline ends came to 12 bases. The CDR3 is 12 residues long. Germline CDR1 is LNHDA and CDR2 is SQIVND (reference sequence).